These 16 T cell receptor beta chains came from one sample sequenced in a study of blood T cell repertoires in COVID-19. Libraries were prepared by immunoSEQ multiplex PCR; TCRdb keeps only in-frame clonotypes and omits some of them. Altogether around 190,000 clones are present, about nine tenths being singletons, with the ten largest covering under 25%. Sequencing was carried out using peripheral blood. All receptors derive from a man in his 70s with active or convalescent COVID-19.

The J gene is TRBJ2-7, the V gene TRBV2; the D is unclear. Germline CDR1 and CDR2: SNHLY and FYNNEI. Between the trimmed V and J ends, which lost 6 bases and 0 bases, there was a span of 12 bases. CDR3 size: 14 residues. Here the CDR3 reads CASRSHSFSYEQYF. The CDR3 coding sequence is TGTGCCAGCAGGTCCCACAGCTTCTCCTACGAGCAGTACTTC.

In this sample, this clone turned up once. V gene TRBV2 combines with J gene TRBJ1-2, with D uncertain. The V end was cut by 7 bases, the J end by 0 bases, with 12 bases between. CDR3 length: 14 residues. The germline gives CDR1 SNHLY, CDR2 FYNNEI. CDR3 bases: TGTGCCAGCAAGAGAGATCTCGCTAACTATGGCTACACCTTC. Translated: CASKRDLANYGYTF.

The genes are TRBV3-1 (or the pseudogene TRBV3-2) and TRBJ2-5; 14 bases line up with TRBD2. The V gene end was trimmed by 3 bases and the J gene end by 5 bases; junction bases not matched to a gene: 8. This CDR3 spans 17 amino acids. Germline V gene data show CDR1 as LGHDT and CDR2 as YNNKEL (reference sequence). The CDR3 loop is CASSQGLAGAPGETQYF. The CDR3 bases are TGTGCCAGCAGCCAGGGACTAGCGGGAGCGCCGGGGGAGACCCAGTACTTC.

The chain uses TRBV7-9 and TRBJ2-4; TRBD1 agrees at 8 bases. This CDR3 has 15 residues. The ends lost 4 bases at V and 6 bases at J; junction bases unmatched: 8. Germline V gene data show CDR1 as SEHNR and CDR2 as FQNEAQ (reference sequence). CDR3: CASSSTGTGINIQYF. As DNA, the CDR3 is TGTGCCAGCAGCTCGACCGGGACAGGTATAAACATTCAGTACTTC.

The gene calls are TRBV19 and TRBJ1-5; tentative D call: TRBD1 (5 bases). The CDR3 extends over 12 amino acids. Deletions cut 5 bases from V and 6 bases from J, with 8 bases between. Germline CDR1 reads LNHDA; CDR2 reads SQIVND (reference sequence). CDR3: CASSGGGQPQHF. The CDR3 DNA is TGTGCCAGTAGTGGGGGAGGTCAGCCCCAGCATTTT.

As DNA, the CDR3 is TGTGCCAGTAGTATTCAAGGAGGAGGCCAAAGGTTTAACTATGGCTACACCTTC. Amino acid sequence: CASSIQGGGQRFNYGYTF. The J gene is TRBJ1-2, the V gene TRBV19; D call uncertain. CDR1 and CDR2 (germline): LNHDA, SQIVND (reference sequence). Trimming removed 3 bases from V and 1 base from J, with 21 bases in between. This CDR3 spans 18 amino acids.

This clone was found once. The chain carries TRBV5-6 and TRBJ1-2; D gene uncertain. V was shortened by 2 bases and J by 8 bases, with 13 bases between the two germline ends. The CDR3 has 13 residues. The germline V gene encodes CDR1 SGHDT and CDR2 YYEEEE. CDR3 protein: CASSFRVGSGYTF. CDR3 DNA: TGTGCCAGCAGCTTTCGGGTTGGGTCCGGCTACACCTTC. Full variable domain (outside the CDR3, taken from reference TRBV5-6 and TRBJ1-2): DAGVTQSPTHLIKTRGQQVTLRCSPKSGHDTVSWYQQALGQGPQFIFQYYEEEERQRGNFPDRFSGHQFPNYSSELNVNALLLGDSALYLCASSFRVGSGYTFGSGTRLTVV.

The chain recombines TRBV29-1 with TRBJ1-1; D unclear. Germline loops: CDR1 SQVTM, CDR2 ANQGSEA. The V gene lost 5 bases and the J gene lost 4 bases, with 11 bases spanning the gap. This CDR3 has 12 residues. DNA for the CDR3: TGCAGCGTTCGGGGAGGGAGCACTGAAGCTTTCTTT. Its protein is CSVRGGSTEAFF.

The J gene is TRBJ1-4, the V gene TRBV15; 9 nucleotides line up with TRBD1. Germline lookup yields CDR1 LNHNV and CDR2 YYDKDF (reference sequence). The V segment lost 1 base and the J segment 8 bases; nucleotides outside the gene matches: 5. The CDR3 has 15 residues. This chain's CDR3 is CATSRGGQGQEKLFF. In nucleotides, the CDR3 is TGTGCCACCAGCAGAGGGGGACAGGGTCAGGAAAAACTGTTTTTT.

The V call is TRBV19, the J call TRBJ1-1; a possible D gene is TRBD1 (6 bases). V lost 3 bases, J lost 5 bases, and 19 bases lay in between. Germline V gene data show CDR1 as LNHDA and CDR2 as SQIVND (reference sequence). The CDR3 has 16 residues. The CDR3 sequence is CASSITRGSRGTEAFF. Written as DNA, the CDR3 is TGTGCCAGTAGTATCACCAGGGGCAGCAGGGGAACTGAAGCTTTCTTT.

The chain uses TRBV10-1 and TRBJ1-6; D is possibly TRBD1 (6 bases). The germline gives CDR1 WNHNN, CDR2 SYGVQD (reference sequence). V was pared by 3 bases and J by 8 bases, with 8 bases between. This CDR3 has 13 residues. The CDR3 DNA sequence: TGCGCCAGCAGTGAACACAGGGATTCACCCCTCCACTTT. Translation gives CASSEHRDSPLHF.

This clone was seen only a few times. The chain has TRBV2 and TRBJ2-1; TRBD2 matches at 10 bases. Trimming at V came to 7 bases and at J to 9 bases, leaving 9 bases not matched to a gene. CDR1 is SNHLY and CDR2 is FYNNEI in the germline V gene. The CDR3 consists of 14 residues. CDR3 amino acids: CASTYYEREGEQFF. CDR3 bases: TGTGCCAGCACGTATTACGAGCGGGAGGGTGAGCAGTTCTTC.

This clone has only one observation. This chain's CDR3 is CASSWTHNQPQHF. CDR3 sequence (DNA): TGTGCCAGCAGCTGGACTCACAATCAGCCCCAGCATTTT. V gene TRBV5-5 combines with J gene TRBJ1-5, with unresolved D. The CDR3 totals 13 residues. V was pared by 3 bases and J by 3 bases, with 7 bases between. The germline V gene encodes CDR1 SGHKS and CDR2 YYEKEE (reference sequence).

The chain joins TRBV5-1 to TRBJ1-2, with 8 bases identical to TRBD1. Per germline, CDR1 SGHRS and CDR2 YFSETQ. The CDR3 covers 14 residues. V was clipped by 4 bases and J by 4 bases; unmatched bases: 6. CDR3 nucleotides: TGCGCCAGCAGCGACCGTGGACAGGGCTATGGCTACACCTTC. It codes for CASSDRGQGYGYTF.

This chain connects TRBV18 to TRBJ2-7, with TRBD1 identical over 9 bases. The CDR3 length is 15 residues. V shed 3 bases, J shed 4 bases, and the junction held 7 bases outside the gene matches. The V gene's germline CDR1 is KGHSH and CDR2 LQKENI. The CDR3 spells CASSPGQGPVYEQYF. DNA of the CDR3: TGTGCCAGCTCACCTGGACAGGGGCCGGTATACGAGCAGTACTTC.

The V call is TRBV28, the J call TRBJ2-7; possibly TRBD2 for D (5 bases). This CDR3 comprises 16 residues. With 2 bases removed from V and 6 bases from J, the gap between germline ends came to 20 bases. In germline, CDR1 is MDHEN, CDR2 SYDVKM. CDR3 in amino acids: CASSLRRVLPPREQYF. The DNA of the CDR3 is TGTGCCAGCAGTTTAAGGCGGGTACTCCCCCCTCGCGAGCAGTACTTC.